A single sample is the source of the 26 T cell receptor beta chains below, sequenced in a study of human T cells and chemical hapten exposure. The time point: pre-sensitization, week 0. Treatment in this sample: therapeutic diphenylcyclopropenone sensitization with weekly scalp DPC. TCRdb analysed the RACE reads with MiXCR anew, one entry per CDR3 protein. The profile shows 150,000 to 200,000 distinct CDR3 sequences, under 35% of them singletons. Sequenced material: whole blood, taken in connection with sensitization to the hapten diphenylcyclopropenone (DPC). The receptors derive from a woman in her twenties or thirties with alopecia areata. Some clones in this sample may be carry-over from other donors' samples.

This clonotype was picked up a small number of times. The chain has TRBV6-2 or TRBV6-3 and TRBJ1-4; D is undetermined. The germline gives CDR1 MNHEY, CDR2 SVGEGT. This CDR3 has 14 amino acids. Trimming stripped 8 bases from V and 8 bases from J, with 18 bases between. In DNA, the CDR3 is TGTGCCAGCCGCCAAGGATTGATCGGGGAAAAACTGTTTTTT. Translation: CASRQGLIGEKLFF.

This clonotype was seen at least ten times. The chain has TRBV29-1 and TRBJ1-2, with D uncertain. CDR1 is SQVTM and CDR2 is ANQGSEA in the germline V gene. Trimming removed 0 bases at V and 2 bases at J, with 7 bases between. The CDR3 runs to 13 residues. The CDR3 reads CSVEEGQNYGYTF. In nucleotides, the CDR3 is TGCAGCGTTGAAGAGGGCCAGAACTATGGCTACACCTTC.

This clonotype was seen many times. The chain joins TRBV6-2 or TRBV6-3 to TRBJ2-1; TRBD2 matches 8 bases. The J segment lost 2 bases and the V segment lost 8 bases, leaving 5 bases of the junction unmatched. CDR1 MNHEY and CDR2 SVGEGT come from the germline V gene. The CDR3 covers 14 residues. The CDR3 nucleotides are TGTGCCAGCCATACTAGCGGAACCTACAATGAGCAGTTCTTC. This encodes CASHTSGTYNEQFF.

This clonotype has a handful of counts. The chain joins TRBV9 to TRBJ1-1; TRBD1 matches at 9 bases. This CDR3 region has 13 residues. With 8 bases clipped from V and 5 bases from J, the junction kept 7 bases outside the gene matches. Germline CDR1 and CDR2: SGDLS and YYNGEE. CDR3 residues: CASTGGSGTEAFF. CDR3 coding DNA: TGTGCCAGTACAGGGGGCTCGGGTACTGAAGCTTTCTTT.

The chain is built from TRBV12-3 or TRBV12-4 and TRBJ1-1, with 7 bases that match TRBD1. J was trimmed by 7 bases and V by 8 bases; bases with no gene match: 7. The CDR3 spans 12 residues. In DNA form, the CDR3 reads TGTGCCAGCTCGCCTTGGGACAGTGAAGCTTTCTTT. It encodes CASSPWDSEAFF.

V usage is TRBV27 and J usage is TRBJ2-1; TRBD2 is a possible D gene (5 bases). CDR1 and CDR2 from the germline V gene are MNHEY and SMNVEV (reference sequence). Trimming stripped 5 bases from V and 0 bases from J, with 14 bases between. There are 16 residues in the CDR3. CDR3 sequence (DNA): TGTGCCAGCAGTCGATATGAGAGGGCCTCCTACAATGAGCAGTTCTTC. It encodes CASSRYERASYNEQFF.

This clonotype was detected only a few times. The chain is built from TRBV28 and TRBJ1-6; D is possibly TRBD1 (5 bases). There are 14 residues in the CDR3. Trimming pared 7 bases from V and 6 bases from J, leaving 13 bases between. CDR1 is MDHEN and CDR2 is SYDVKM in the germline V gene. For the CDR3, the DNA is TGTGCCAGCAAGGACACCGGAGCTAATTCACCCCTCCACTTT. It translates to CASKDTGANSPLHF.

This clonotype was observed at least ten times. CDR3 coding DNA: TGTGCCAGCAGCATTACTAGCGGTAAAAACAATGAGCAGTTCTTC. Its protein is CASSITSGKNNEQFF. The chain employs TRBV7-2 and TRBJ2-1, with 8 bases lining up with TRBD2. Germline lookup yields CDR1 SGHTA and CDR2 FQGNSA. Losses at the gene ends were 5 bases for V and 5 bases for J; bases not matched to a gene: 8. This CDR3 contains 15 residues.

This clonotype was seen only a few times. J is TRBJ1-1 and V is TRBV5-1; D is unresolved. The V gene's germline CDR1 is SGHRS and CDR2 YFSETQ. CDR3 length: 14 amino acids. Trimming took 6 bases from V and 1 from J, leaving 13 bases between them. The CDR3 sequence: CASTPGVGNTEAFF. CDR3 in DNA: TGCGCCAGCACTCCAGGTGTGGGGAACACTGAAGCTTTCTTT.

The CDR3 bases are TGTGCCAGCAGTTTATCGGGGGACAGGGCTGGGGCCAACGTCCTGACTTTC. The encoded protein is CASSLSGDRAGANVLTF. This chain connects TRBV27 to TRBJ2-6; 9 bases line up with TRBD1. CDR1 MNHEY and CDR2 SMNVEV come from the germline V gene (reference sequence). V shed 0 bases, J shed 2 bases, and the junction held 2 bases outside the gene matches. This CDR3 contains 17 residues.

This clonotype was detected a few times. This chain uses TRBV20-1 with TRBJ2-3; 9 bases are a match to TRBD2. The trim removed 7 bases at V and 6 bases at J, leaving 11 bases unmatched. Germline V gene data show CDR1 as DFQATT and CDR2 as SNEGSKA (reference sequence). The CDR3 extends over 14 amino acids. CDR3 loop: CSVTPAGGPDTQYF. In nucleotides, the CDR3 is TGCAGTGTTACGCCGGCGGGAGGGCCCGATACGCAGTATTTT.

This clonotype was seen more than once but under ten times. The V gene is TRBV28, the J gene TRBJ1-6; 9 bases align to TRBD1. V lost 2 bases and J lost 5; bases outside the gene matches: 1. The CDR3 is 15 amino acids. Looked up from germline, CDR1 is MDHEN and CDR2 is SYDVKM. Here the CDR3 DNA reads TGTGCCAGCAGTTTAGGGGACAGGGATAATTCACCCCTCCACTTT. Its protein product is CASSLGDRDNSPLHF.

In this sample, this clonotype turned up a few times. The genes are TRBV6-5 and TRBJ2-5; D is undetermined. Germline values: CDR1 MNHEY, CDR2 SVGAGI. With 7 bases removed from V and 4 bases from J, the gap between germline ends came to 7 bases. The length of the CDR3 is 11 residues. The CDR3 bases are TGTGCCAGCACCCTGGCAGAGACCCAGTACTTC. Translating it yields CASTLAETQYF.

The chain employs TRBV6-6 and TRBJ1-5; 9 bases are shared with TRBD1. CDR1 MNHNY and CDR2 SVGAGI come from the germline V gene (reference sequence). This CDR3 comprises 16 residues. J lost 1 base, V lost 6 bases, and 7 bases had no gene match. CDR3 protein: CASSRGQGMSNQPQHF. The CDR3 coding sequence is TGTGCCAGCAGCCGGGGACAGGGCATGAGCAATCAGCCCCAGCATTTT.

This clonotype was counted a few times. V and J are TRBV29-1 and TRBJ1-2; no clear D. The length of the CDR3 is 14 residues. Germline V gives CDR1 SQVTM, CDR2 ANQGSEA. V dropped 4 bases and J dropped 3 bases, with 15 bases sitting between them. CDR3 sequence reads: CSVVAGSGDYGYTF. DNA of the CDR3: TGCAGCGTTGTCGCGGGAAGCGGCGACTATGGCTACACCTTC. Filled out from reference TRBV29-1 and TRBJ1-2, the complete variable domain reads SAVISQKPSRDICQRGTSLTIQCQVDSQVTMMFWYRQQPGQSLTLIATANQGSEATYESGFVIDKFPISRPNLTFSTLTVSNMSPEDSSIYLCSVVAGSGDYGYTFGSGTRLTVV.

The chain has TRBV15 and TRBJ2-6, with D perhaps matching TRBD1 or TRBD2 (5 bases each). Trimming took off 1 base at V and 0 bases at J, with 13 bases between the two ends. Germline loops: CDR1 LNHNV, CDR2 YYDKDF (reference sequence). The CDR3 spans 18 residues. The CDR3 loop reads CATSRGGAGISGANVLTF. Written as DNA, the CDR3 is TGTGCCACCAGCAGAGGAGGGGCCGGAATCTCTGGGGCCAACGTCCTGACTTTC.

This chain links TRBV6-2 or TRBV6-3 with TRBJ2-1; D is uncertain. With 6 bases removed from V and 9 bases from J, the gap between germline ends came to 9 bases. Per germline, CDR1 MNHEY and CDR2 SVGEGT. The CDR3 totals 11 residues. This CDR3 is CASSRPTEQFF. The CDR3 DNA reads as TGTGCCAGCAGCCGGCCGACTGAGCAGTTCTTC.

The rearrangement links TRBV6-2 or TRBV6-3 to TRBJ2-6, with 7 bases fitting TRBD1. Trimming took 4 bases from V and 0 from J; bases not matched to a gene: 3. This CDR3 has 16 amino acids. Germline values: CDR1 MNHEY, CDR2 SVGEGT. The DNA for the CDR3 is TGTGCCAGCAGTTGGGACAGCCTCTCTGGGGCCAACGTCCTGACTTTC. Translating gives CASSWDSLSGANVLTF.

The chain carries TRBV15 and TRBJ1-6; 7 bases align to TRBD1. This CDR3 region has 15 residues. Germline assignment: CDR1 LNHNV and CDR2 YYDKDF (reference sequence). The V and J ends lost 5 bases and 10 bases, in that order; junction bases with no gene match: 11. CDR3 residues: CATSVRQGRESPLHF. CDR3 DNA: TGTGCCACCAGCGTCCGACAGGGAAGAGAATCACCCCTCCACTTT.

This clonotype turned up a few times. The chain carries TRBV18 and TRBJ1-5, with no clear D. V lost 3 bases to trimming and J lost 3 bases, with 3 bases between them. This CDR3 comprises 12 residues. Germline V CDR1 and CDR2: KGHSH, LQKENI. CDR3 residues: CASSPDNQPQHF. The CDR3 DNA is TGTGCCAGCTCACCTGACAATCAGCCCCAGCATTTT. Drawing the rest from reference TRBV18 and TRBJ1-5, the complete variable domain is NAGVMQNPRHLVRRRGQEARLRCSPMKGHSHVYWYRQLPEEGLKFMVYLQKENIIDESGMPKERFSAEFPKEGPSILRIQQVVRGDSAAYFCASSPDNQPQHFGDGTRLSIL.

V gene TRBV7-3 combines with J gene TRBJ1-1; D is perhaps TRBD1 (5 bases). The germline V gene has CDR1 SGHTA and CDR2 FQGTGA. V lost 6 bases, J lost 5 bases, and 16 bases lay in between. This CDR3 has 14 residues. In DNA, the CDR3 is TGTGCCAGCAGGACGACAGAGGCGGGAACTGAAGCTTTCTTT. This sequence encodes CASRTTEAGTEAFF.

The chain is built from TRBV7-2 and TRBJ2-7, with TRBD2 as a possible D gene (5 bases). V lost 5 bases to trimming and J lost 3 bases, with 11 bases between them. Looked up from germline, CDR1 is SGHTA and CDR2 is FQGNSA. The CDR3 loop spans 13 amino acids. DNA of the CDR3: TGTGCCAGCAGCCCCTCGGGGTTCTACGAGCAGTACTTC. Translated, it gives CASSPSGFYEQYF.

The gene calls are TRBV18 and TRBJ1-2; a possible D gene is TRBD1 (6 bases). Looked up from germline, CDR1 is KGHSH and CDR2 is LQKENI. V lost 3 bases, J lost 6 bases, and 17 bases lay in between. CDR3 length: 15 residues. DNA for the CDR3: TGTGCCAGCTCACCTGGGGCCCATTGGGACAATGGCTACACCTTC. It codes for CASSPGAHWDNGYTF.

As DNA, the CDR3 is TGCAGTGCTAGTCGGTCTAGCAATCCCGATGAGCAGTTCTTC. Amino acids: CSASRSSNPDEQFF. The chain joins TRBV20-1 to TRBJ2-1; perhaps TRBD2 as D (5 bases). The CDR3 is 14 amino acids. Germline V gene data show CDR1 as DFQATT and CDR2 as SNEGSKA (reference sequence). The germline V and J ends were trimmed by 3 bases and 8 bases, with 17 bases remaining between them.

The V and J genes are TRBV6-6 and TRBJ1-1; no clear D gene. Germline V lookup: CDR1 MNHNY, CDR2 SVGAGI (reference sequence). The CDR3 has 12 amino acids. V was trimmed by 10 bases and J by 6 bases, leaving 15 bases between them. CDR3 protein: CATSPGVAEAFF. In DNA form, the CDR3 reads TGTGCCACCTCGCCCGGGGTCGCTGAAGCTTTCTTT.

This clonotype was seen a few times. This chain joins TRBV29-1 and TRBJ2-7; D perhaps matches TRBD1 (6 bases). V lost 7 bases and J 2 bases, leaving 15 bases between the germline ends. CDR3 length: 13 amino acids. Germline lookup yields CDR1 SQVTM and CDR2 ANQGSEA. The CDR3 here is CSAVTQGAYEQYF. CDR3 nucleotide sequence: TGCAGCGCCGTAACACAGGGAGCCTACGAGCAGTACTTC.